The sequence of this TCR beta chain was determined in a study of beta chain features in type 1 diabetes. To note about this clone: Distinct nucleotide sequences in the sample also encode this CDR3.

With 1 base removed from V and 4 bases from J, the gap between germline ends came to 10 bases. CDR1 MNHNS and CDR2 SASEGT come from the germline V gene. The CDR3 is 14 amino acids. The investigators reverse transcribed all of the isolated RNA, so they sequenced expressed TCRB transcripts. Sequenced by immunoSEQ multiplex PCR; TCRdb stores in-frame clones only, minus some. The data show some 40,000 clones, more than 40% seen once. The source material was central memory CD4+ T cells from blood. The chain couples TRBV6-1 to TRBJ2-5, with D tentatively TRBD2 (5 bases). The TCR comes from a woman between 18 and 29 years old in good health. The chain's CDR3 is CASSEGTSSETQYF. Here the CDR3 DNA reads TGTGCCAGCAGTGAAGGAACTAGTTCAGAGACCCAGTACTTC.